The present TCR beta chain was sequenced within a study of tumor-infiltrating lymphocytes in primary liver carcinoma. Study-level background: Tumors measured roughly 4 to 10 cm and were stage T1-T3 N0M0. Study-wide results and caveats: In tumor-adjacent and tumor-blood pairs, overlap was lower than in tumor region pairs.

With roughly 540 ng total RNA as template and a constant-region primer, TCR beta cDNA was made. Employing slightly modified ARM-PCR, three nested multiplex PCR rounds were run, and these gave rise to the TCR beta libraries. A C-beta reverse primer and TRBV1-TRBV30 forward primers served in each of the first two PCR rounds, at 10 cycles apiece. TCRdb itself ran the multiplex PCR reads through MiXCR, one entry per CDR3 protein. The repertoire consists of around 80,000 distinct CDR3 sequences, with approximately 69% occurring once and the leading ten covering approximately 27%. The CDR3 is made up of 17 amino acids. Germline CDR1 SEHNR, CDR2 FQNEAQ (reference sequence). Trimming removed 3 bases from V and 3 bases from J, with 18 bases in between. This clonotype has ten or more counts. Its antigen is unidentified. Extraction of RNA together with DNA used 20-30 mg of unsorted bulk tissue. Surgical resection was used to treat these primary liver carcinoma patients. Patients had chronic HBV infection and were treatment-naive.

V is TRBV7-9 and J is TRBJ2-1; weak D call: TRBD2 (6 bases). Material for sequencing was tumor-adjacent normal liver tissue. The sequence came from a man aged 35 to 55 with primary liver carcinoma and hepatitis B virus infection. CDR3 sequence reads: CASSLRGRKGSYNEQFF. The CDR3 DNA follows: TGTGCCAGCAGCTTGCGGGGACGGAAAGGAAGCTACAATGAGCAGTTCTTC.